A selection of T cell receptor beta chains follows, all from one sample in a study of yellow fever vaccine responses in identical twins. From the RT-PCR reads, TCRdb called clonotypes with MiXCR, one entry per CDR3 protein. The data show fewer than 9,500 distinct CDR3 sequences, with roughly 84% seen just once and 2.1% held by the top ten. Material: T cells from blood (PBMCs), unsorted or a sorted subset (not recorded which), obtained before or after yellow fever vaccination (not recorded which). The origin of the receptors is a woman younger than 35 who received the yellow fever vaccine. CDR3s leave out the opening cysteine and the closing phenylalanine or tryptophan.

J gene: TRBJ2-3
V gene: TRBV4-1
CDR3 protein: ASSPPSSTNTQY

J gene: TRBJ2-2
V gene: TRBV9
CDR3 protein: ASSVEERPPGELF

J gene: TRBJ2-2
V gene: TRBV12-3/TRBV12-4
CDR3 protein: ASSRQRATGELF

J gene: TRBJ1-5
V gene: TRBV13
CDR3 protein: ASSHGGKPQH

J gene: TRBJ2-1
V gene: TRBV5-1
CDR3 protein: ASSSYWEKSYNEQF

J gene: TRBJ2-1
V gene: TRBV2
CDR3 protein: ASRLAESNEQF

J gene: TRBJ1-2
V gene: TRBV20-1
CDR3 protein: SARDGNGYT

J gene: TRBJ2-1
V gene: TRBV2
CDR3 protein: ASRTSGGSYNEQF

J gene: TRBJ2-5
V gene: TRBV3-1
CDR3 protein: ASSQDWVPSGAQY

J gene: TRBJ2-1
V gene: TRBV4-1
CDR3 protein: ASSQDTNPSYNEQF

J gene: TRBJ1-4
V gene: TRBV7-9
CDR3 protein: ASSAQATNEKLF

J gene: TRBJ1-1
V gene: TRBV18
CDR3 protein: ASSPQPSGGTEAF

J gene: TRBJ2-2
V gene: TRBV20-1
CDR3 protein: SARGVGLATLGTGELF

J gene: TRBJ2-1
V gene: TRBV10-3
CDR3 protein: ATRGLAVYNEQF

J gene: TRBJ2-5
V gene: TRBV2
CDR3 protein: ASNRDRVIEETQY

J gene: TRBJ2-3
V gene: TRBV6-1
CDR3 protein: ASRTVTTDTQY

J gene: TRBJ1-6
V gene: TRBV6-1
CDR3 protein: ASSFGRDQNSPLH

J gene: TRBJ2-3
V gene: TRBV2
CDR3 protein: ASSSTDTQY

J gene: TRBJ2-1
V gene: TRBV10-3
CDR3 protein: AISEGGSGGTNEQF

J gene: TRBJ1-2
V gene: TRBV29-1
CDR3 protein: SVDSAGGNYGYT

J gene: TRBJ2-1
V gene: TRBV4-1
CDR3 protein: ASSQGEAEQF

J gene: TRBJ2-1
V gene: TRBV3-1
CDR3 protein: ASRLQGAGNEQF

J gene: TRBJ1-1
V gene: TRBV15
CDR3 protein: ATSWYPWDTEAF

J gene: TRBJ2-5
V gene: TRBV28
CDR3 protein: ASSSGMETQY

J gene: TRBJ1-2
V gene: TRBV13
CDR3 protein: ASSPGGSTYGYT

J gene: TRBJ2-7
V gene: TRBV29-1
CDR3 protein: SVAGPDNYEQY

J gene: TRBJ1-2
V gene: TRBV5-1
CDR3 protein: ASRRSTDGLYGYGYT

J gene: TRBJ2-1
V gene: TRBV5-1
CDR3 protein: ASSLPSPYNEQF

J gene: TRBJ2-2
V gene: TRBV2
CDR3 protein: ASRSSGATGELF

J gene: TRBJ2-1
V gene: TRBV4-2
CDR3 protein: ASSQVLAGVDEQF

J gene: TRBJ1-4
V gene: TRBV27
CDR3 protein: ASRTGEGEKLF

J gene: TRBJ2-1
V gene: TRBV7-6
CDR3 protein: ASSLRARDTSYNEQF